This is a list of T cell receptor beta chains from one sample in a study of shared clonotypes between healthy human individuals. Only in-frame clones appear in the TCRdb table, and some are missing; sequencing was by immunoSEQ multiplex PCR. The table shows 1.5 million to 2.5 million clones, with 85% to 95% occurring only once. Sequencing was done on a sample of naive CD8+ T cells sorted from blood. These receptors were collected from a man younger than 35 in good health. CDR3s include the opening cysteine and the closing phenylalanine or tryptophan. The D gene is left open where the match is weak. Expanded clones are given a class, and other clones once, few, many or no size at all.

cdr3_nt: TGTGCCAGCGGGCTACTCCCAAACACTGAAGCTTTCTTT
cdr3_aa: CASGLLPNTEAFF
j_call: TRBJ1-1
v_call: TRBV5-4
clone_size: -
d_call: -

cdr3_nt: TGTGCCAGCAGCTTGGGCAACTCTGGAAACACCATATATTTT
cdr3_aa: CASSLGNSGNTIYF
j_call: TRBJ1-3
v_call: TRBV5-6
clone_size: few
d_call: -

cdr3_nt: TGTGCCAGTAGCCTGTCGCGGGAGGGCCCAGATGAGCAGTTCTTC
cdr3_aa: CASSLSREGPDEQFF
j_call: TRBJ2-1
v_call: TRBV19
clone_size: -
d_call: TRBD2

cdr3_nt: TGTGCCAGCAGCGACCTAGCGGGGGCGTTGGATGAGCAGTTCTTC
cdr3_aa: CASSDLAGALDEQFF
j_call: TRBJ2-1
v_call: TRBV27
clone_size: -
d_call: TRBD2

cdr3_nt: TGCGCCAGCAGCCCCGGACTAGCGGCACGCCCCACAGATACGCAGTATTTT
cdr3_aa: CASSPGLAARPTDTQYF
j_call: TRBJ2-3
v_call: TRBV5-1
clone_size: once
d_call: TRBD2

cdr3_nt: TGTGCCAGCCGGTCGCGGACGGATGCCTACGAGCAGTACTTC
cdr3_aa: CASRSRTDAYEQYF
j_call: TRBJ2-7
v_call: TRBV27
clone_size: -
d_call: -

cdr3_nt: TGTGCCAGTAGTATTTCGGGTGACTACGAGCAGTACTTC
cdr3_aa: CASSISGDYEQYF
j_call: TRBJ2-7
v_call: TRBV19
clone_size: -
d_call: -

cdr3_nt: TGCGCCAGCAGCCCGACAGGGGAAAGTAGAACAGATACGCAGTATTTT
cdr3_aa: CASSPTGESRTDTQYF
j_call: TRBJ2-3
v_call: TRBV5-1
clone_size: -
d_call: TRBD1

cdr3_nt: TGTGCCAGCAGCTTGGTGGGGTCAATAAACGAGCAGTACTTC
cdr3_aa: CASSLVGSINEQYF
j_call: TRBJ2-7
v_call: TRBV5-6
clone_size: -
d_call: -

cdr3_nt: TGCGCCAGCAGCTTGGAAACAGGGGGTCCCTACGAGCAGTACTTC
cdr3_aa: CASSLETGGPYEQYF
j_call: TRBJ2-7
v_call: TRBV5-1
clone_size: -
d_call: TRBD1

cdr3_nt: TGTGCCAGCAGCGGTGGACTAGCGGGAGCGTCCGGGGAGCTGTTTTTT
cdr3_aa: CASSGGLAGASGELFF
j_call: TRBJ2-2
v_call: TRBV5-4
clone_size: -
d_call: TRBD2

cdr3_nt: TGTGCCAGCAGCGTAGAGGGCGCAGAAGAGACCCAGTACTTC
cdr3_aa: CASSVEGAEETQYF
j_call: TRBJ2-5
v_call: TRBV9
clone_size: -
d_call: -

cdr3_nt: TGTGCCAGCAGACCTATTGATGTGAGCTCCTACGAGCAGTACTTC
cdr3_aa: CASRPIDVSSYEQYF
j_call: TRBJ2-7
v_call: TRBV6-1
clone_size: -
d_call: -

cdr3_nt: TGTGCCAGCAGCGTAGAAGGGCTAGCAGCCGGAGAGACCCAGTACTTC
cdr3_aa: CASSVEGLAAGETQYF
j_call: TRBJ2-5
v_call: TRBV9
clone_size: -
d_call: -

cdr3_nt: TGTGCCAGCAGCAACTGGGGCCAGGTAGTGGGGACTAGTGGCTACGAGCAGTACTTC
cdr3_aa: CASSNWGQVVGTSGYEQYF
j_call: TRBJ2-7
v_call: TRBV21-1
clone_size: -
d_call: -